These T cell receptor beta chains were read from a single sample in a study of T-cell reconstitution after alpha-beta-depleted transplantation in children. TCRdb itself ran the PCR reads through MiXCR, one entry per CDR3 protein. Altogether approximately 1,000,000 distinct CDR3 sequences are present, less than 30% being singletons, with the ten largest covering roughly 27%. The material was PBMCs, mostly from graft donor cells, obtained 360 days after TCRalphabeta/CD19-depleted stem cell transplant. The receptor set was obtained from a boy in the first two years of life who had a stem cell transplant for SCID, so the T cells may come from the graft donor. The CDR3 runs from the conserved cysteine through the conserved F or W. A D gene is named only where the DNA matches it firmly. Not all rows give a size; the values are once, few, many and, for expanded clones, a class.

clone_size | d_call | j_call | v_call | cdr3_aa | cdr3_nt
. | . | TRBJ2-7 | TRBV12-3/TRBV12-4 | CASSFGPPYEQYF | TGTGCCAGCAGTTTTGGGCCCCCCTACGAGCAGTACTTC
few | TRBD2 | TRBJ2-1 | TRBV27 | CASSFPSSGGPYNEQFF | TGTGCCAGCAGTTTTCCTTCTAGCGGGGGCCCATACAATGAGCAGTTCTTC
. | TRBD2 | TRBJ2-3 | TRBV9 | CASSVGRLAGITDTQYF | TGTGCCAGCAGCGTAGGGAGACTAGCGGGGATCACAGATACGCAGTATTTT
once | . | TRBJ1-1 | TRBV19 | CASSLRSAGTQAFF | TGTGCCAGTAGTCTTCGTTCCGCCGGCACTCAAGCTTTCTTT
once | TRBD1 | TRBJ2-7 | TRBV12-3/TRBV12-4 | CASTLGQGVYEQYF | TGTGCCAGCACTCTGGGACAGGGTGTCTACGAGCAGTACTTC
few | . | TRBJ2-2 | TRBV7-9 | CASSSGHFTGELFF | TGTGCCAGCAGCTCAGGACACTTCACCGGGGAGCTGTTTTTT
few | . | TRBJ1-2 | TRBV7-9 | CASSQGRYGYTF | TGTGCCAGCAGCCAAGGAAGATATGGCTACACCTTC
. | . | TRBJ2-2 | TRBV7-9 | CASSATIHGELFF | TGTGCCAGCAGCGCCACTATACACGGGGAGCTGTTTTTT
. | . | TRBJ2-6 | TRBV19 | CASSMPGLGANVLTF | TGTGCCAGTAGTATGCCTGGGCTGGGGGCCAACGTCCTGACTTTC
few | TRBD1 | TRBJ2-7 | TRBV9 | CASSVEGQSTYEQYF | TGTGCCAGCAGCGTAGAGGGACAGTCCACCTACGAGCAGTACTTC
few | TRBD1 | TRBJ2-5 | TRBV27 | CASSLSREYRDRGFVQETQYF | TGTGCCAGCAGTTTATCTAGAGAATACCGGGACAGGGGATTCGTTCAAGAGACCCAGTACTTC
. | . | TRBJ1-1 | TRBV10-3 | CAISEVEGNTEAFF | TGTGCCATCAGTGAGGTGGAAGGGAACACTGAAGCTTTCTTT
many | . | TRBJ2-7 | TRBV2 | CASRRPGLNSYEQYF | TGTGCCAGCAGAAGACCAGGACTAAACTCCTACGAGCAGTACTTC
. | TRBD2 | TRBJ2-1 | TRBV4-2 | CASKPSGAYNEQFF | TGTGCCAGCAAGCCTAGCGGGGCCTACAATGAGCAGTTCTTC
few | TRBD1 | TRBJ1-1 | TRBV29-1 | CSVERAGGASTEAFF | TGCAGCGTTGAGCGGGCAGGGGGTGCTAGCACTGAAGCTTTCTTT
. | TRBD2 | TRBJ2-3 | TRBV13 | CASSLISSGGSPSTDTQYF | TGTGCCAGCAGCTTAATATCCAGCGGGGGGTCCCCTAGCACAGATACGCAGTATTTT
. | TRBD1 | TRBJ1-1 | TRBV28 | CASSRNDRVTEAFF | TGTGCCAGCAGTCGTAACGACAGGGTTACTGAAGCTTTCTTT
. | . | TRBJ2-1 | TRBV20-1 | CSARAGGRSEQFF | TGCAGTGCCCGAGCCGGAGGGAGGAGTGAGCAGTTCTTC
. | TRBD2 | TRBJ2-3 | TRBV27 | CASAGLGGDTQYF | TGTGCCAGCGCGGGACTAGGTGGAGATACGCAGTATTTT
. | . | TRBJ2-1 | TRBV20-1 | CSASGLGGSYRYNEQFF | TGCAGTGCTAGTGGACTAGGGGGATCCTATCGGTACAATGAGCAGTTCTTC
. | TRBD2 | TRBJ2-2 | TRBV29-1 | CSTGTSGGGTGELFF | TGCAGCACCGGGACTAGCGGGGGCGGTACCGGGGAGCTGTTTTTT
few | . | TRBJ1-4 | TRBV12-3/TRBV12-4 | CASSRGGVGTNEKLFF | TGTGCCAGCAGCCGCGGGGGTGTGGGAACTAATGAAAAACTGTTTTTT
. | . | TRBJ2-7 | TRBV7-9 | CASSLRDGSSYEQYF | TGTGCCAGCAGCTTACGGGACGGTAGCTCCTACGAGCAGTACTTC
. | . | TRBJ2-1 | TRBV4-2 | CASSQDCRYPLINSYNEQFF | TGTGCCAGCAGCCAAGATTGTCGGTACCCCCTTATTAACTCCTACAATGAGCAGTTCTTC
. | . | TRBJ2-7 | TRBV15 | CATSRDLGFPPYEQYF | TGTGCCACCAGCAGAGATCTCGGGTTCCCCCCTTACGAGCAGTACTTC
. | . | TRBJ2-1 | TRBV12-3/TRBV12-4 | CASSHGRNEQFF | TGTGCCAGCAGTCACGGTCGCAATGAGCAGTTCTTC
many | . | TRBJ1-2 | TRBV6-2/TRBV6-3 | CASSNTRGYGYTF | TGTGCCAGCAGTAATACAAGGGGGTATGGCTACACCTTC
. | . | TRBJ1-1 | TRBV3-1 | CASSRGAQGLNTEAFF | TGTGCCAGCAGCCGGGGGGCACAGGGATTGAACACTGAAGCTTTCTTT
few | . | TRBJ2-3 | TRBV7-2 | CASSLVLGTDTQYF | TGTGCCAGCAGCTTAGTTCTGGGCACAGATACGCAGTATTTT
few | TRBD1 | TRBJ2-7 | TRBV28 | CASSYLRGRGLYEQYF | TGTGCCAGCAGTTACCTGAGGGGCAGGGGGCTTTACGAGCAGTACTTC
. | . | TRBJ2-7 | TRBV21-1 | CVPTGQGSYEQYF | TGTGTCCCCACGGGACAGGGTAGTTACGAGCAGTACTTC
few | . | TRBJ2-2 | TRBV28 | CASSFWTTGELFF | TGTGCCAGCAGTTTCTGGACCACCGGGGAGCTGTTTTTT
few | . | TRBJ2-1 | TRBV9 | CASSVGDLEQFF | TGTGCCAGCAGCGTAGGAGACCTTGAGCAGTTCTTC
. | TRBD2 | TRBJ2-3 | TRBV30 | CAWSVFDGLATDTQYF | TGTGCCTGGAGTGTCTTTGATGGACTAGCCACAGATACGCAGTATTTT
. | TRBD1 | TRBJ1-4 | TRBV9 | CASSLRDRTSEKLFF | TGTGCCAGCAGCCTAAGGGACAGGACCAGCGAAAAACTGTTTTTT
few | TRBD1 | TRBJ2-7 | TRBV6-2/TRBV6-3 | CASARQGRVYEQYF | TGTGCCAGCGCCCGACAGGGCCGAGTCTACGAGCAGTACTTC
. | . | TRBJ2-3 | TRBV10-3 | CAISDGWARPTDTQYF | TGTGCCATCAGTGATGGTTGGGCAAGACCTACAGATACGCAGTATTTT
. | . | TRBJ2-1 | TRBV4-1 | CASSQDTEGRDNEQFF | TGCGCCAGCAGCCAAGATACGGAGGGGCGAGACAATGAGCAGTTCTTC
. | TRBD1 | TRBJ1-1 | TRBV4-1 | CASSQPTGTGPEAFF | TGCGCCAGCAGCCAACCGACAGGGACAGGCCCTGAAGCTTTCTTT
. | TRBD2 | TRBJ2-1 | TRBV11-2 | CASSLGGLAFPPLNEQFF | TGTGCCAGCAGCCTTGGGGGACTAGCGTTCCCCCCGCTCAATGAGCAGTTCTTC
few | TRBD2 | TRBJ2-1 | TRBV7-9 | CASSHPGLAGNEQFF | TGTGCCAGCAGCCATCCTGGACTAGCGGGGAATGAGCAGTTCTTC
. | . | TRBJ2-7 | TRBV7-8 | CASSLEEGVAQYF | TGTGCCAGCAGCTTAGAGGAGGGCGTGGCGCAGTACTTC
. | . | TRBJ2-3 | TRBV18 | CASSPPLRTDTQYF | TGTGCCAGCTCACCACCGCTGCGCACAGATACGCAGTATTTT
. | . | TRBJ2-1 | TRBV5-1 | CASSLSFLANEQFF | TGCGCCAGCAGCTTGAGTTTCCTAGCGAATGAGCAGTTCTTC
. | . | TRBJ1-1 | TRBV20-1 | CSASWPAGLTEAFF | TGCAGTGCTAGTTGGCCGGCAGGGCTGACTGAAGCTTTCTTT
few | TRBD2 | TRBJ2-2 | TRBV10-2 | CASNERGGANTGELFF | TGCGCCAGCAATGAGCGGGGGGGCGCGAACACCGGGGAGCTGTTTTTT
. | TRBD2 | TRBJ2-1 | TRBV11-1 | CASSLATSGETSYNEQFF | TGTGCCAGCAGCCTAGCGACTAGCGGGGAGACCTCCTACAATGAGCAGTTCTTC
. | . | TRBJ1-1 | TRBV5-1 | CASSPPVGDVTEAFF | TGCGCCAGCAGCCCTCCCGTGGGGGATGTTACTGAAGCTTTCTTT
few | . | TRBJ2-1 | TRBV7-9 | CASSLAAGYSYNEQFF | TGTGCCAGCAGCTTAGCGGCAGGGTACTCCTACAATGAGCAGTTCTTC